This T cell receptor beta chain was captured in a study of metastatic and nonmetastatic thyroid tumors. Study information: The study looked at repertoires side by side in blood and in tumor or nodule tissue from malignant and benign thyroid patients.

Until they underwent thyroid surgery, no patient had received any treatment. Germline V gene data show CDR1 as LGHNA and CDR2 as YNFKEQ. This CDR3 comprises 15 residues. V dropped 1 base and J dropped 8 bases, with 12 bases sitting between them. At least ten counts were recorded for this clone. Original handling: What underpinned the distant-metastasis classifier for papillary thyroid cancer was the set of CDR3 differences across clinicopathological groups. TCRdb reprocessed the PCR reads using MiXCR. These V and J calls derive from TCRdb rather than the authors' analysis. The sample records roughly 15,000 clones, roughly 24% being singletons.

This clonotype originated in a female donor with papillary thyroid cancer or a benign thyroid nodule (not recorded which). Some clones in this sample may be carry-over from other donors' samples. The specimen sequenced was tumor tissue. The chain uses TRBV4-2 and TRBJ1-6; perhaps TRBD1 as D (5 bases). The CDR3 DNA reads TGTGCCAGCAGCCAAGGGGATAGGGGATATTCACCCCTCCACTTT. It encodes CASSQGDRGYSPLHF.